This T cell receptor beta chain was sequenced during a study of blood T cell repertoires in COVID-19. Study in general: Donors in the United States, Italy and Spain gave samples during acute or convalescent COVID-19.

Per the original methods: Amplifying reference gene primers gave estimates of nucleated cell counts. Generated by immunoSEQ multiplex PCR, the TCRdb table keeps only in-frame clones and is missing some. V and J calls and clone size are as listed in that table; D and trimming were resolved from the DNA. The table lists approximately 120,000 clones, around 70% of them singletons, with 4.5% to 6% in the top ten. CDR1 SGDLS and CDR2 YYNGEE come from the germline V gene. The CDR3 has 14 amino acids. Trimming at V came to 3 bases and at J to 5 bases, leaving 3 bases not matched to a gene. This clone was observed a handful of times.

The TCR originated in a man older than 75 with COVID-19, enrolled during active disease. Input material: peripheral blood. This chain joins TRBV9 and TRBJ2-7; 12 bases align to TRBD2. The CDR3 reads CASSGGLAGHEQYF. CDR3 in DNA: TGTGCCAGCAGCGGGGGACTAGCGGGCCACGAGCAGTACTTC. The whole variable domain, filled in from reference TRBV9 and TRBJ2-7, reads DSGVTQTPKHLITATGQRVTLRCSPRSGDLSVYWYQQSLDQGLQFLIQYYNGEERAKGNILERFSAQQFPDLHSELNLSSLELGDSALYFCASSGGLAGHEQYFGPGTRLTVT.